These T cell receptor beta chains were read from a single sample in a study of T-cell reconstitution after alpha-beta-depleted transplantation in children. A single record per CDR3 protein comes from TCRdb applying MiXCR to the PCR reads. The sample holds 450,000 to 600,000 distinct CDR3 sequences; roughly 10% are singletons and the top ten take 2% to 2.5%. The input for sequencing was PBMCs, taken before TCRalphabeta/CD19-depleted stem cell transplant. These receptor sequences come from a child aged 2 to 10 with inherited bone marrow failure, due to receive a stem cell transplant. Each CDR3 is given with its conserved first and last residue. Each record gives: D gene, V gene, clone size, J gene, CDR3 DNA, CDR3 protein. A D gene is named only where the DNA matches it firmly. Expanded clones are given a class, and other clones once, few, many or no size at all.

D gene: .
V gene: TRBV29-1
clone size: many
J gene: TRBJ2-6
CDR3 DNA: TGCAGCGGGAGATTCTCTGGGGCCAACGTCCTGACTTTC
CDR3 protein: CSGRFSGANVLTF

D gene: .
V gene: TRBV7-6
clone size: many
J gene: TRBJ1-5
CDR3 DNA: TGTGCCAGCAGCTTAGTTCGGGATCAGCCCCAGCATTTT
CDR3 protein: CASSLVRDQPQHF

D gene: TRBD2
V gene: TRBV2
clone size: many
J gene: TRBJ2-7
CDR3 DNA: TGTGCCAGCAGTGCTACTAGCGGACCAAACTACGAGCAGTACTTC
CDR3 protein: CASSATSGPNYEQYF

D gene: .
V gene: TRBV7-2
clone size: .
J gene: TRBJ2-1
CDR3 DNA: TGTGCCAGCAGCTTACGTCGGGGGGCCGTTGAGCAGTTCTTC
CDR3 protein: CASSLRRGAVEQFF

D gene: TRBD2
V gene: TRBV20-1
clone size: few
J gene: TRBJ2-5
CDR3 DNA: TGCAGTGCACGGATAGCGGGAGAGACGGAGACCCAGTACTTC
CDR3 protein: CSARIAGETETQYF

D gene: .
V gene: TRBV9
clone size: many
J gene: TRBJ2-7
CDR3 DNA: TGTGCCAGCAGCCAACTACGACCAAGATTGAGGGAGCAGTACTTC
CDR3 protein: CASSQLRPRLREQYF

D gene: .
V gene: TRBV12-3/TRBV12-4
clone size: .
J gene: TRBJ1-2
CDR3 DNA: TGTGCCAGCAGTTTACACACAGGCCCAGGCTACACCTTC
CDR3 protein: CASSLHTGPGYTF

D gene: .
V gene: TRBV5-5
clone size: many
J gene: TRBJ2-1
CDR3 DNA: TGTGCCAGCAGCTTGCCAGGGAACTACAATGAGCAGTTCTTC
CDR3 protein: CASSLPGNYNEQFF

D gene: .
V gene: TRBV12-3/TRBV12-4
clone size: many
J gene: TRBJ2-5
CDR3 DNA: TGTGCCAGCAGTTCCGGAGGCGTTGGAGAGACCCAGTACTTC
CDR3 protein: CASSSGGVGETQYF

D gene: TRBD2
V gene: TRBV27
clone size: few
J gene: TRBJ2-2
CDR3 DNA: TGTGCCAGCAGAAGACTAGCGGCATCGAACACCGGGGAGCTGTTTTTT
CDR3 protein: CASRRLAASNTGELFF

D gene: .
V gene: TRBV10-3
clone size: few
J gene: TRBJ2-3
CDR3 DNA: TGTGCCATCAGTGGGAGCACAGATACGCAGTATTTT
CDR3 protein: CAISGSTDTQYF